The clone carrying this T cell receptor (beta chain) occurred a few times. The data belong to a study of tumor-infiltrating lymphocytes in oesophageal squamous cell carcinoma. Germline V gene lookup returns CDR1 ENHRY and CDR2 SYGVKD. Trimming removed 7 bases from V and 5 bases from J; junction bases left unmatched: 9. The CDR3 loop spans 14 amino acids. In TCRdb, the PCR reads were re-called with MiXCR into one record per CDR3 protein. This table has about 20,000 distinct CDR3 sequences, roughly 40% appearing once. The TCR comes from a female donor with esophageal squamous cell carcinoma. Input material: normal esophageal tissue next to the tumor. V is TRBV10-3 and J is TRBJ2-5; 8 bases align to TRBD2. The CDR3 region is CAITEGLGGETQYF. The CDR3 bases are TGTGCCATCACCGAGGGACTAGGTGGGGAGACCCAGTACTTC.